This paragraph covers one T cell receptor (beta chain) sequence. Its antigen is still unknown. Libraries were prepared by immunoSEQ multiplex PCR; TCRdb keeps only in-frame clonotypes and omits some of them. Counted here are fewer than 400,000 clones, over 60% occurring once; the ten biggest clones make up roughly 6%. The data derive from a study of cytotoxic CD8 clonotypes in ibrutinib-treated CLL. Findings of the study overall: Public clonotypes were seen rarely and were contracted or stable on treatment.

The clonotype comes from a human donor with chronic lymphocytic leukemia. Sample: PBMCs, taken after 36 months of ibrutinib treatment.

The CDR3 region has the DNA TGTGCCAGTAGTATATCTGGGCTTACAAGGATCCAAGAGACCCAGTACTTC. This translates into CASSISGLTRIQETQYF. The chain couples TRBV19 to TRBJ2-5, with D unclear. Trimming shortened V by 2 bases and J by 1 base, and 17 bases separated the two germline ends. CDR3 length equals 17 residues. Germline V gene lookup returns CDR1 LNHDA and CDR2 SQIVND (reference sequence).